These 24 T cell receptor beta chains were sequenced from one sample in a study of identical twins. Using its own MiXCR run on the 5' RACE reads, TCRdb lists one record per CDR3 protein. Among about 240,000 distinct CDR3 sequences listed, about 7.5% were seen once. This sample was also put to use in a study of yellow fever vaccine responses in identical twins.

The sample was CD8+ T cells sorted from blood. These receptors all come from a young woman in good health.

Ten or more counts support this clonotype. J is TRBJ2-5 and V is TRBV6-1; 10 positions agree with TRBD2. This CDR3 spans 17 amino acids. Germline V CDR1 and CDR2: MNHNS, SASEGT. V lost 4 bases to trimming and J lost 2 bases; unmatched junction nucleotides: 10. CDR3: CASSVGSGRPEQETQYF. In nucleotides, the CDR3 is TGTGCCAGCAGTGTGGGTAGCGGGAGGCCGGAGCAAGAGACCCAGTACTTC.

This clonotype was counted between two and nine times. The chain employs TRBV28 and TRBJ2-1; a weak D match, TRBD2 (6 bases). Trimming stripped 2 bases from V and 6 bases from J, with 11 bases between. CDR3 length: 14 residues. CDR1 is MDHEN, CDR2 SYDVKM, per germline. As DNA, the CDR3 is TGTGCCAGCAGTTTAGCGGCGGGGAGCAATGAGCAGTTCTTC. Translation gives CASSLAAGSNEQFF.

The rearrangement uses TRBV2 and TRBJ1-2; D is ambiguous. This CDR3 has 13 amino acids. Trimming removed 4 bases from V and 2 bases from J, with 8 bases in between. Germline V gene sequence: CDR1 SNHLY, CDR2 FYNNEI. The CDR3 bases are TGTGCCAGCAGTGGCCGGCAAAACTATGGCTACACCTTC. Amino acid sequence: CASSGRQNYGYTF.

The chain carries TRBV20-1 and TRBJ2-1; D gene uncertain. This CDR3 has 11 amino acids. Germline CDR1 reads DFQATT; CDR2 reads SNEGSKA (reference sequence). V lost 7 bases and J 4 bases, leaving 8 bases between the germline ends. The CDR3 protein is CSGLVYNEQFF. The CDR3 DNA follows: TGCAGTGGACTGGTGTACAATGAGCAGTTCTTC.

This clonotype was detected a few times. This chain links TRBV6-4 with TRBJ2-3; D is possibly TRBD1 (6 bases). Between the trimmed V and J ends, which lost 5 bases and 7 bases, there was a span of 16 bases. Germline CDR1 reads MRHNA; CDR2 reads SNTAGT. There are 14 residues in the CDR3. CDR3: CASSWDMESNTQYF. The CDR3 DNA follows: TGTGCCAGCAGTTGGGACATGGAAAGTAATACGCAGTATTTT.

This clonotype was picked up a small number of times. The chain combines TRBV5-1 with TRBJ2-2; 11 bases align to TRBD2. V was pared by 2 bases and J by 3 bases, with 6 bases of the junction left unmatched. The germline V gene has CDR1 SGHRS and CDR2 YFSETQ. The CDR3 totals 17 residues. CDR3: CASSFSSGRSDTGELFF. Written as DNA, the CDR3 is TGCGCCAGCAGCTTTTCTAGCGGGAGGTCAGACACCGGGGAGCTGTTTTTT. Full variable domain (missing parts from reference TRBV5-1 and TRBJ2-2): KAGVTQTPRYLIKTRGQQVTLSCSPISGHRSVSWYQQTPGQGLQFLFEYFSETQRNKGNFPGRFSGRQFSNSRSEMNVSTLELGDSALYLCASSFSSGRSDTGELFFGEGSRLTVL.

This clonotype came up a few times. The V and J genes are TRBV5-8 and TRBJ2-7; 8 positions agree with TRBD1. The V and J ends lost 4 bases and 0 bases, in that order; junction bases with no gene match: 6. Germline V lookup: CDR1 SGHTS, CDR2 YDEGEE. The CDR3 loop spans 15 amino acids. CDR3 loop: CASSNGQGLSYEQYF. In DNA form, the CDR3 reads TGTGCCAGCAGCAACGGACAGGGACTCTCCTACGAGCAGTACTTC.

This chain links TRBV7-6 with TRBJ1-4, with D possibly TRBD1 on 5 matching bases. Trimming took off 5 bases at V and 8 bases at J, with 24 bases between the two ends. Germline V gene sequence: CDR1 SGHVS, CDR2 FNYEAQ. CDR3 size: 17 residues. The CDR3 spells CASSKGRSLPYREKLFF. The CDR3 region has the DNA TGTGCCAGCAGCAAGGGACGAAGCCTACCTTATAGGGAAAAACTGTTTTTT.

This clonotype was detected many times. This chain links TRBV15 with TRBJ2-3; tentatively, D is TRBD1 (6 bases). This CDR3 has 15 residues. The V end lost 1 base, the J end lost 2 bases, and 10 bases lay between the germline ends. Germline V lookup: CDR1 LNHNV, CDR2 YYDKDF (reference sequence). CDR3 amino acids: CATSRADRNTDTQYF. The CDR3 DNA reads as TGTGCCACCAGCAGAGCCGACAGGAACACAGATACGCAGTATTTT. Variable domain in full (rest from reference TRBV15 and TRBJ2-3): DAMVIQNPRYQVTQFGKPVTLSCSQTLNHNVMYWYQQKSSQAPKLLFHYYDKDFNNEADTPDNFQSRRPNTSFCFLDIRSPGLGDTAMYLCATSRADRNTDTQYFGPGTRLTVL.

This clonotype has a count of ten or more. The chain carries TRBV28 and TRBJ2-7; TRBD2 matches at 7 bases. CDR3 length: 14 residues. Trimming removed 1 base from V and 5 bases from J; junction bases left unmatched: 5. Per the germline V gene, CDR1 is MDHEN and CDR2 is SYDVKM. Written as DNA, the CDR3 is TGTGCCAGCAGTTTATTTGGGGGGGTCGACGAGCAGTACTTC. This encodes CASSLFGGVDEQYF.

This CDR3 is CASSLREASTDTQYF. The CDR3 DNA is TGTGCCAGCAGTTTAAGGGAGGCCTCCACAGATACGCAGTATTTT. V and J are TRBV27 and TRBJ2-3; D might be TRBD2 (6 bases). The CDR3 is 15 residues long. CDR1 is MNHEY and CDR2 is SMNVEV in the germline V gene (reference sequence). Trimming took 2 bases from V and 2 from J, leaving 11 bases between them.

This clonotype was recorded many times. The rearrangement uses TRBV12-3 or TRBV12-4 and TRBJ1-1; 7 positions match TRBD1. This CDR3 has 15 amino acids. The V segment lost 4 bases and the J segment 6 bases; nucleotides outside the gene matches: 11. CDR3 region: CASSSRPGQGAEAFF. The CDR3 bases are TGTGCCAGCAGTTCACGGCCAGGCCAGGGGGCTGAAGCTTTCTTT.

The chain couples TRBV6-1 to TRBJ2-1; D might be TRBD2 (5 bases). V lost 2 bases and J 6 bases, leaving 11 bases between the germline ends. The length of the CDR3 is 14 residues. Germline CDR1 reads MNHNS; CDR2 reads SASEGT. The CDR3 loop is CASSEKQDFNEQFF. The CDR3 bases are TGTGCCAGCAGTGAAAAGCAGGACTTCAATGAGCAGTTCTTC.

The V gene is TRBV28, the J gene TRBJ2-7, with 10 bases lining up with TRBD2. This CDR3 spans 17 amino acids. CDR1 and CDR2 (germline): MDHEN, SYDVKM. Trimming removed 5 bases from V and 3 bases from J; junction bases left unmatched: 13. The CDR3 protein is CASSPLAGGRSDYEQYF. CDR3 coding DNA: TGTGCCAGCAGTCCATTAGCGGGAGGTCGCTCCGACTACGAGCAGTACTTC.

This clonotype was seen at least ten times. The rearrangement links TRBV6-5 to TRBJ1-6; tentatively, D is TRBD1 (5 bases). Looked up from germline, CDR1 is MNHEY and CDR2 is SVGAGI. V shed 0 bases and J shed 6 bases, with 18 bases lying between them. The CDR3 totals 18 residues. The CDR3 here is CASSYSRRGEGSNSPLHF. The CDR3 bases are TGTGCCAGCAGTTACTCGAGACGGGGGGAGGGAAGTAATTCACCCCTCCACTTT.

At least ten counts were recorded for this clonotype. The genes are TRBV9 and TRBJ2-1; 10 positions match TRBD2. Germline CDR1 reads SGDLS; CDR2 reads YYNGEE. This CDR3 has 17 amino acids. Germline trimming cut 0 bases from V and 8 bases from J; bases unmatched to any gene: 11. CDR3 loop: CASSVEGLAGVGDEQFF. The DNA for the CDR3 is TGTGCCAGCAGCGTAGAGGGGCTAGCGGGAGTGGGGGATGAGCAGTTCTTC.

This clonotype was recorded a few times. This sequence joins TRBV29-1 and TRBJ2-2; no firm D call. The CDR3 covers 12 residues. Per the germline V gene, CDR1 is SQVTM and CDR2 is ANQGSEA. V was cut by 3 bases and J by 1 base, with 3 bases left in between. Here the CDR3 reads CSVEVNTGELFF. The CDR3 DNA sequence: TGCAGCGTTGAGGTGAACACCGGGGAGCTGTTTTTT.

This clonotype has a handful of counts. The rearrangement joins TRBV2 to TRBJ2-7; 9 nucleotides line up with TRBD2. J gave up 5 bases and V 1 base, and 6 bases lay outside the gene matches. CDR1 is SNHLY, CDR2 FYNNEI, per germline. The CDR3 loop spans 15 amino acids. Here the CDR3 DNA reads TGTGCCAGCAGTGAAGGCGGGGGGGAGGTCCACGAGCAGTACTTC. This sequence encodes CASSEGGGEVHEQYF.

CDR3 DNA sequence: TGTGCCAGCAGTGAAGCGCTCCGACTAGCGGGGGGGAATGAGCAGTTCTTC. Translation gives CASSEALRLAGGNEQFF. The chain recombines TRBV2 with TRBJ2-1; 14 bases fit TRBD2. CDR1 and CDR2 (germline): SNHLY, FYNNEI. This CDR3 region has 17 residues. Unmatched junction bases numbered 5, after V lost 0 bases and J lost 7 bases.

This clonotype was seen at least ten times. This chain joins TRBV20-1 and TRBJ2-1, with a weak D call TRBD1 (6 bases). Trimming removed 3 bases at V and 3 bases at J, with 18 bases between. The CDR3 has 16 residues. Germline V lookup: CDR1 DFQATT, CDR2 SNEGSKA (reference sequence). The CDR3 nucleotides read TGCAGTGCTAGGACGGAAGTGGACAGTATCTACAATGAGCAGTTCTTC. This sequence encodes CSARTEVDSIYNEQFF.

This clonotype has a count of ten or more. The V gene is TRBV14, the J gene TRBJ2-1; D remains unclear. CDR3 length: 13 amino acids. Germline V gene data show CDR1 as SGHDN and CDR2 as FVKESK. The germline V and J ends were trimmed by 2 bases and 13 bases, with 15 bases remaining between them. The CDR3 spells CASSQLIAPPQFF. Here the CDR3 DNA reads TGTGCCAGCAGCCAACTGATAGCTCCCCCCCAGTTCTTC.

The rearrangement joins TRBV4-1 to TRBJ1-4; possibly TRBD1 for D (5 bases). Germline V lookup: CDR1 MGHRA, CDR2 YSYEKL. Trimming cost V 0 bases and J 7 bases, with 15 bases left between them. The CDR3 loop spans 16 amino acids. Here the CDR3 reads CASSQERAGPFEKLFF. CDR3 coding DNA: TGCGCCAGCAGCCAAGAAAGGGCGGGACCCTTTGAAAAACTGTTTTTT.

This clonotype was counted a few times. The CDR3, as DNA: TGTGCCAGCAGCTTAGGTAGCGGGGCAACCTACAATGAGCAGTTCTTC. Translation: CASSLGSGATYNEQFF. The genes are TRBV7-9 and TRBJ2-1, with TRBD2 identical over 8 bases. V trimming: 1 base; J trimming: 2 bases; junction bases outside the gene matches: 4. Germline V lookup: CDR1 SEHNR, CDR2 FQNEAQ (reference sequence). The CDR3 extends over 16 amino acids.

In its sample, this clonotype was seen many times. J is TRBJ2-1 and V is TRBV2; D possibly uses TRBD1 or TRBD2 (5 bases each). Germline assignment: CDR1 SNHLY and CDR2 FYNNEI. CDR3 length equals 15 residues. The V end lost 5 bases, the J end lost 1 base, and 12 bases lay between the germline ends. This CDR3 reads CASSSGRLSYNEQFF. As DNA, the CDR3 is TGTGCCAGCAGTTCGGGACGGTTGTCCTACAATGAGCAGTTCTTC.